A selection of T cell receptor beta chains follows, all from one sample in a study of tumor-infiltrating lymphocytes in primary liver carcinoma. Using its own MiXCR run on the multiplex PCR reads, TCRdb lists one record per CDR3 protein. Among roughly 100,000 distinct CDR3 sequences listed, more than 65% were seen once. The sequenced material came from liver tumor tissue from sampling region 2. The source of these receptors is a woman in her sixties with primary liver carcinoma and hepatitis B virus infection. Each CDR3 is given with its conserved first and last residue. The order of the fields is clone size, V gene, J gene, D gene, CDR3 protein, CDR3 DNA. A D gene is named only where the DNA matches it firmly. The listing skips clone size in some rows; elsewhere it reads once, few, many or a size class.

clone_size: .; v_call: TRBV30; j_call: TRBJ1-1; d_call: TRBD1; cdr3_aa: CAWRTGFAEAFF; cdr3_nt: TGTGCCTGGAGGACAGGGTTTGCTGAAGCCTTCTTT
clone_size: .; v_call: TRBV6-5; j_call: TRBJ1-2; d_call: .; cdr3_aa: CASGHPDTGYNF; cdr3_nt: TGTGCCAGCGGTCACCCGGATACGGGCTACAACTTC
clone_size: .; v_call: TRBV28; j_call: TRBJ2-4; d_call: TRBD2; cdr3_aa: CASSSPELAANIQYF; cdr3_nt: TGTGCCAGCAGTTCTCCGGAACTAGCGGCAAACATTCAGTACTTC
clone_size: .; v_call: TRBV4-2; j_call: TRBJ2-2; d_call: .; cdr3_aa: CASSRLVRVNTGELFF; cdr3_nt: TGTGCCAGCAGCCGCCTGGTCCGCGTGAACACCGGGGAGCTGTTTTTT
clone_size: .; v_call: TRBV30; j_call: TRBJ2-7; d_call: .; cdr3_aa: CAWSRRVGGRGSYEQYF; cdr3_nt: TGTGCCTGGAGTAGACGTGTGGGGGGCAGGGGCTCCTACGAGCAGTACTTC
clone_size: few; v_call: TRBV7-8; j_call: TRBJ1-1; d_call: .; cdr3_aa: CASSLAYGFFGTEASF; cdr3_nt: TGTGCCAGCAGCTTAGCGTATGGTTTCTTTGGGACTGAAGCTTCCTTT
clone_size: few; v_call: TRBV10-3; j_call: TRBJ2-3; d_call: .; cdr3_aa: CAISDERPSTDTQYF; cdr3_nt: TGTGCCATCAGTGACGAGCGACCTAGCACAGATACGCAGTATTTT
clone_size: many; v_call: TRBV6-1; j_call: TRBJ2-5; d_call: .; cdr3_aa: CASSVDYGQETQYF; cdr3_nt: TGTGCCAGCAGTGTCGATTACGGACAAGAGACCCAGTACTTC
clone_size: .; v_call: TRBV6-5; j_call: TRBJ2-2; d_call: TRBD2; cdr3_aa: CASAPVTSGSLRVTWELFF; cdr3_nt: TGTGCCAGCGCCCCAGTAACTAGCGGGAGTCTCCGCGTCACCTGGGAGCTGTTTTTT
clone_size: many; v_call: TRBV12-3/TRBV12-4; j_call: TRBJ1-2; d_call: .; cdr3_aa: CASGTRAGGYTF; cdr3_nt: TGTGCCAGCGGAACCCGGGCGGGAGGCTACACCTTC
clone_size: .; v_call: TRBV6-1; j_call: TRBJ2-7; d_call: .; cdr3_aa: CACKRDGPPYEQYF; cdr3_nt: TGTGCCTGCAAGAGAGATGGGCCCCCATACGAGCAGTATTTC
clone_size: .; v_call: TRBV11-2; j_call: TRBJ2-7; d_call: TRBD1; cdr3_aa: CASTRTATGAGREQYF; cdr3_nt: TGTGCCAGTACCCGTACCGCGACAGGGGCGGGAAGGGAACAGTACTTC
clone_size: .; v_call: TRBV11-2; j_call: TRBJ1-1; d_call: .; cdr3_aa: CASGRLAGGRTEAFF; cdr3_nt: TGTGCCAGCGGCCGCCTTGCCGGGGGGCGGACTGAAGCTTTCTTT
clone_size: few; v_call: TRBV5-8; j_call: TRBJ1-3; d_call: TRBD1; cdr3_aa: CASSLWGTGYISGNTIYF; cdr3_nt: TGTGCCAGCAGCTTGTGGGGGACAGGGTATATTTCTGGAAACACCATATATTTT
clone_size: .; v_call: TRBV29-1; j_call: TRBJ2-3; d_call: .; cdr3_aa: CSDGLGVSTDTQYF; cdr3_nt: TGCAGCGATGGTTTAGGGGTTAGCACGGATACGCAGTATTTT
clone_size: .; v_call: TRBV28; j_call: TRBJ1-5; d_call: .; cdr3_aa: CASSPPDMRNQPQHF; cdr3_nt: TGTGCCAGCAGTCCCCCTGACATGCGCAATCAGCCCCAGCATTTT
clone_size: .; v_call: TRBV12-5; j_call: TRBJ2-2; d_call: TRBD1; cdr3_aa: CSSGLPSIGGTGGTGELFF; cdr3_nt: TGTAGTAGTGGTTTACCATCCATTGGGGGGACAGGGGGCACCGGGGAGCTGTTTTTT
clone_size: many; v_call: TRBV7-8; j_call: TRBJ1-2; d_call: .; cdr3_aa: CASSLAGSPVYGYTF; cdr3_nt: TGTGCCAGCAGCTTAGCGGGCAGTCCAGTCTATGGCTACACCTTC
clone_size: many; v_call: TRBV10-3; j_call: TRBJ1-1; d_call: TRBD1; cdr3_aa: CAITRGTAMNTEAFF; cdr3_nt: TGTGCCATCACGAGAGGGACAGCTATGAACACTGAAGCTTTCTTT
clone_size: once; v_call: TRBV11-2; j_call: TRBJ2-1; d_call: TRBD1; cdr3_aa: CASTRHVGGQGGNGQFF; cdr3_nt: TGTGCCAGCACCCGACACGTGGGGGGACAGGGGGGGAATGGGCAGTTCTTC
clone_size: many; v_call: TRBV29-1; j_call: TRBJ2-1; d_call: TRBD2; cdr3_aa: CSVEDLLLSGRHNEQFF; cdr3_nt: TGCAGCGTTGAAGATCTTCTCCTTAGCGGGAGACACAATGAGCAGTTCTTC
clone_size: .; v_call: TRBV11-3; j_call: TRBJ2-3; d_call: TRBD1; cdr3_aa: CVGSHRTGTDTQYF; cdr3_nt: TGTGTCGGCAGCCATCGGACAGGCACAGATACACAGTATTTT
clone_size: many; v_call: TRBV7-9; j_call: TRBJ1-2; d_call: TRBD1; cdr3_aa: CASSRGQGPNYGYTF; cdr3_nt: TGTGCCAGCAGCCGTGGACAGGGCCCGAACTATGGCTACACCTTC
clone_size: .; v_call: TRBV4-1; j_call: TRBJ2-3; d_call: .; cdr3_aa: CASNQVSGAGRGADTQYF; cdr3_nt: TGCGCCAGCAACCAAGTGAGTGGAGCAGGCAGGGGCGCAGATACTCAGTATTTT
clone_size: .; v_call: TRBV11-1; j_call: TRBJ2-1; d_call: .; cdr3_aa: CASSQTVSQSRNEQFF; cdr3_nt: TGTGCCAGCAGTCAAACCGTCAGCCAATCGAGGAATGAGCAGTTCTTC
clone_size: many; v_call: TRBV6-6; j_call: TRBJ2-4; d_call: TRBD1; cdr3_aa: CASTPTGEYIQYF; cdr3_nt: TGTGCCAGCACCCCGACAGGGGAATACATTCAGTACTTC
clone_size: .; v_call: TRBV5-1; j_call: TRBJ2-5; d_call: .; cdr3_aa: CASSLGEAQYF; cdr3_nt: TGCGCCAGCAGCTTGGGAGAGGCCCAGTACTTC
clone_size: .; v_call: TRBV11-2; j_call: TRBJ2-7; d_call: .; cdr3_aa: CVSSSDRGYEQYF; cdr3_nt: TGTGTCAGCAGCTCTGATAGGGGTTACGAGCAGTACTTC
clone_size: .; v_call: TRBV11-2; j_call: TRBJ1-2; d_call: .; cdr3_aa: CASSLEVASDSGYAF; cdr3_nt: TGTGCCAGCAGCTTAGAGGTGGCCAGTGACAGTGGCTACGCCTTC
clone_size: .; v_call: TRBV28; j_call: TRBJ2-7; d_call: .; cdr3_aa: CASSSTGVGEQYF; cdr3_nt: TGTGCCAGCAGCTCGACAGGCGTCGGAGAGCAGTACTTC
clone_size: few; v_call: TRBV11-2; j_call: TRBJ2-1; d_call: .; cdr3_aa: CASSLDPTGVNEQFF; cdr3_nt: TGTGCCAGCAGCTTAGATCCAACGGGGGTCAATGAGCAGTTCTTC
clone_size: few; v_call: TRBV15; j_call: TRBJ1-5; d_call: .; cdr3_aa: CATSREAAGYSNQPQHF; cdr3_nt: TGTGCCACCAGCAGAGAGGCGGCAGGGTATAGCAATCAGCCCCAGCATTTT
clone_size: .; v_call: TRBV29-1; j_call: TRBJ2-7; d_call: TRBD1; cdr3_aa: CNFSGGEACEQYF; cdr3_nt: TGCAACTTTTCAGGGGGCGAAGCGTGCGAGCAGTACTTC
clone_size: .; v_call: TRBV11-3; j_call: TRBJ2-1; d_call: .; cdr3_aa: CVNSSTSGLAFNEQFF; cdr3_nt: TGTGTCAACAGCTCGACTAGTGGTTTAGCGTTCAATGAGCAGTTCTTC
clone_size: many; v_call: TRBV12-3/TRBV12-4; j_call: TRBJ2-4; d_call: .; cdr3_aa: CASSLRRGVKELAKNIQYF; cdr3_nt: TGTGCCAGCAGCCTCCGCAGGGGGGTAAAGGAGTTAGCCAAAAACATTCAGTACTTC
clone_size: .; v_call: TRBV11-2; j_call: TRBJ2-7; d_call: .; cdr3_aa: CASSIEGMAEQYF; cdr3_nt: TGTGCCAGCAGCATAGAGGGTATGGCGGAGCAGTACTTC
clone_size: .; v_call: TRBV5-1; j_call: TRBJ2-1; d_call: .; cdr3_aa: CASSLESASSYNEQSF; cdr3_nt: TGCGCCAGCAGCTTGGAGTCGGCCAGCTCCTACAATGAGCAGTCCTTC
clone_size: once; v_call: TRBV29-1; j_call: TRBJ2-3; d_call: .; cdr3_aa: CSVGTDTRYF; cdr3_nt: TGCAGTGTTGGCACAGATACACGGTATTTT
clone_size: .; v_call: TRBV20-1; j_call: TRBJ2-7; d_call: .; cdr3_aa: CSASLLNYEQYF; cdr3_nt: TGCAGTGCTAGTTTACTTAACTACGAGCAGTACTTC
clone_size: .; v_call: TRBV5-4; j_call: TRBJ2-1; d_call: .; cdr3_aa: CASSQTTGRSNEQFF; cdr3_nt: TGTGCCAGCAGCCAGACTACCGGGAGATCGAATGAGCAATTCTTC
clone_size: .; v_call: TRBV6-6; j_call: TRBJ1-6; d_call: .; cdr3_aa: CASSTGQQGSPLQF; cdr3_nt: TGTGCCAGCAGTACAGGGCAGCAGGGGTCACCCCTCCAGTTT
clone_size: .; v_call: TRBV13; j_call: TRBJ2-7; d_call: .; cdr3_aa: CASSLGPYEQRF; cdr3_nt: TGTGCCAGCAGCTTAGGGCCCTACGAGCAGCGTTTC
clone_size: .; v_call: TRBV5-1; j_call: TRBJ2-1; d_call: TRBD2; cdr3_aa: CASSLAVGSGRAYDEQFF; cdr3_nt: TGCGCCAGCAGCTTGGCGGTTGGTAGCGGGAGGGCCTACGATGAGCAGTTCTTC
clone_size: few; v_call: TRBV5-6; j_call: TRBJ2-3; d_call: TRBD1; cdr3_aa: CASSLRGTGPRTDTQYF; cdr3_nt: TGTGCCAGCAGCTTGCGAGGGACAGGCCCCCGCACAGATACGCAGTATTTT
clone_size: many; v_call: TRBV5-1; j_call: TRBJ2-5; d_call: .; cdr3_aa: CASRGETQYF; cdr3_nt: TGCGCCAGCAGAGGGGAGACCCAGTACTTC
clone_size: few; v_call: TRBV2; j_call: TRBJ1-1; d_call: TRBD1; cdr3_aa: CASRAGGGSTEAFF; cdr3_nt: TGTGCCAGCAGGGCAGGGGGTGGTAGCACTGAAGCTTTCTTT
clone_size: many; v_call: TRBV5-1; j_call: TRBJ1-2; d_call: .; cdr3_aa: CASSAEYRVGGYTF; cdr3_nt: TGCGCCAGCAGCGCAGAATACAGGGTCGGAGGCTACACCTTC